The clone carrying this T cell receptor (beta chain) qualifies as large. V lost 10 bases and J lost 0; bases outside the gene matches: 6. Germline V gene data show CDR1 as ENHRY and CDR2 as SYGVKD. The CDR3 has 14 residues. The data were obtained in a study of T cell changes during pregnancy in multiple sclerosis. The data were produced by immunoSEQ multiplex PCR, yet TCRdb's version contains in-frame clones alone and is incomplete. Of some 40,000 clones detected, 90% to 95% appear once; the ten largest clones hold about 8%. Here the sequenced sample was CD8+ T cells from peripheral blood mononuclear cells, taken in the third trimester of pregnancy. This chain connects TRBV10-3 to TRBJ1-5; TRBD1 matches at 7 bases. The source of this sequence is a female donor with multiple sclerosis, enrolled in a pregnancy study. The CDR3 is CATATGDSNQPQHF. In DNA, the CDR3 is TGTGCCACCGCTACAGGGGATAGCAATCAGCCCCAGCATTTT.